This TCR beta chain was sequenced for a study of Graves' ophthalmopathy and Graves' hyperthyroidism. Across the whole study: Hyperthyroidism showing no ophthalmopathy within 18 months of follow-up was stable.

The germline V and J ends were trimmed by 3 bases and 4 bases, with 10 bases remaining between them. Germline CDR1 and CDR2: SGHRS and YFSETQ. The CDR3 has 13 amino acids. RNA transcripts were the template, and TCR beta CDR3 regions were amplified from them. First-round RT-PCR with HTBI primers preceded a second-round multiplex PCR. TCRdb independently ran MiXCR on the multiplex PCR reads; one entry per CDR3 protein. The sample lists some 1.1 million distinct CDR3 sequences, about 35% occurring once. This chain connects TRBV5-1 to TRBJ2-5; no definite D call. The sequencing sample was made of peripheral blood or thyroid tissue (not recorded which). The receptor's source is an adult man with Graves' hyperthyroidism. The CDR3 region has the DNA TGCGCCAGCAGCTCCGACAATTTAGAGACCCAGTACTTC. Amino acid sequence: CASSSDNLETQYF.